The T cell receptor (beta chain) under discussion was sequenced for a study of OX40 agonist ivuxolimab in advanced cancers. Assay: immunoSEQ multiplex PCR; the TCRdb copy retains only in-frame clones and omits some. The profile shows 49,000 or so clones, 87% of them singletons. The V gene's germline CDR1 is SEHNR and CDR2 FQNEAQ (reference sequence). The CDR3 consists of 15 residues. The junction had 5 bases not matched to a gene; V was cut back by 4 bases and J by 2 bases. Patients with a history of autoimmune disease or on systemic immunosuppression were excluded. The chain combines TRBV7-9 with TRBJ2-7; 10 bases are a match to TRBD2. The sequencing here drew on CD4+ or CD8+ T cells sorted from blood, taken in a trial of the OX40 agonist ivuxolimab. This TCR derives from an adult with an advanced solid tumor such as melanoma, head and neck, liver or kidney cancer. CDR3 bases: TGTGCCAGCAGCTCCGGGACTAGCGTAACCTACGAGCAGTACTTC. This gives the protein CASSSGTSVTYEQYF.